This T cell receptor (beta chain) was sequenced for a study of T-cell memory formation after mild COVID-19. General observations from the study: Pre-infection memory contained some responding clones, which suggested that cross-reactive memory had joined. Mostly located in CM and EM were contracting CD4+ clones, with contracting CD8+ clones located in EMRA.

The CDR3 runs 16 residues. CDR1 and CDR2 from the germline V gene are SGDLS and YYNGEE. The V end was cut by 3 bases, the J end by 6 bases, with 20 bases between. Constant-segment primers and 5'RACE yielded cDNA libraries for TCR alpha and TCR beta, each carrying sample barcodes and UMIs. TCRdb re-called the 5' RACE reads through MiXCR, storing one row per CDR3 protein. The sample has approximately 350,000 distinct CDR3 sequences; 14% are singletons. Note on this clonotype: Its specificity is unknown.

The sample comprised PBMCs or a T cell subset sorted from them (not recorded which). V is TRBV9 and J is TRBJ2-3; D possibly matches TRBD1 or TRBD2 (5 bases each). The sequence came from a man younger than 35 who had mild COVID-19 (a few samples of this study predate the infection). Cell type and time point are not known. For the CDR3, the DNA is TGTGCCAGCAGCGCCTCCCCGGGACGGCTGGGGGATACGCAGTATTTT. Residues: CASSASPGRLGDTQYF.